This TCR beta chain was identified during a study of OX40 agonist ivuxolimab in advanced cancers. CDR1 is MNHEY, CDR2 SMNVEV, per germline (reference sequence). The V gene lost 4 bases and the J gene lost 3 bases, with 22 bases spanning the gap. The CDR3 covers 17 residues. Using immunoSEQ multiplex PCR, the repertoire was profiled, and TCRdb retains in-frame clones only, with some absent. The sample lists over 50,000 clones, 89% occurring once. This chain connects TRBV27 to TRBJ2-7; D is unresolved. The material was CD4+ or CD8+ T cells sorted from blood, obtained in a trial of the OX40 agonist ivuxolimab. This clonotype was obtained from an adult with an advanced solid tumor such as melanoma, head and neck, liver or kidney cancer. The CDR3 nucleotides are TGTGCCAGCAGTTGGTCCCCTCGGATCCCATCAATCTACGAGCAGTACTTC. Protein sequence: CASSWSPRIPSIYEQYF.